One sample yielded the 9 T cell receptor beta chains listed below, sequenced in a study of blood T cells in healthy people across ages. The authors ran a second PCR of roughly 6 to 12 cycles using a sample-barcoded 5' primer and a J-beta primer mix. TCRdb recomputed calls from the 5' RACE reads with MiXCR, one row per CDR3 protein. The table includes 600,000 to 850,000 distinct CDR3 sequences, roughly two fifths detected once. Input material: blood. These receptors were obtained from a woman in her sixties in good health.

The gene calls are TRBV5-5 and TRBJ2-6, with a tentative D call TRBD1 (6 bases). Germline V gene data show CDR1 as SGHKS and CDR2 as YYEKEE (reference sequence). The CDR3 runs to 17 residues. The ends were cut back, 4 bases at V and 2 bases at J, with 16 bases in the middle. For the CDR3, the DNA is TGTGCCAGCAGCGACTTCAGGGGACGGACTGGGGCCAACGTCCTGACTTTC. Translating it yields CASSDFRGRTGANVLTF.

CDR3: CASSLPAGEANYGYTF. As DNA, the CDR3 is TGCGCCAGCAGCTTACCAGCAGGGGAAGCTAACTATGGCTACACCTTC. V gene TRBV5-1 combines with J gene TRBJ1-2; TRBD1 might be the D (6 bases). Germline V gene data show CDR1 as SGHRS and CDR2 as YFSETQ. Deletions cut 2 bases from V and 0 bases from J, with 14 bases between. This CDR3 contains 16 residues.

This clonotype turned up a few times. The genes are TRBV11-2 and TRBJ2-7; TRBD2 agrees at 9 bases. The CDR3 sequence is 15 residues long. The germline V gene has CDR1 SGHAT and CDR2 FQNNGV. The V gene end was trimmed by 5 bases and the J gene end by 5 bases; junction bases not matched to a gene: 10. CDR3 loop: CASSPIAGENHEQYF. The CDR3 region has the DNA TGTGCCAGCAGCCCTATAGCGGGAGAGAACCACGAGCAGTACTTC.

This chain connects TRBV6-6 to TRBJ1-6; possible D gene TRBD1, 5 bases. Germline values: CDR1 MNHNY, CDR2 SVGAGI (reference sequence). V lost 4 bases, J lost 7 bases, and 14 bases lay in between. The CDR3 contains 15 residues. The CDR3 loop reads CASSLAGQGNSPLHF. The CDR3 nucleotides are TGTGCCAGCAGTTTGGCGGGGCAGGGAAATTCACCCCTCCACTTT.

Only a few counts were recorded for this clonotype. The chain uses TRBV11-2 and TRBJ2-3, with 8 bases that match TRBD2. The CDR3 has 16 residues. Germline CDR1 is SGHAT and CDR2 is FQNNGV. Losses at the gene ends were 5 bases for V and 0 bases for J; bases not matched to a gene: 7. The CDR3 is CASSLGTRRSTDTQYF. The CDR3 coding sequence is TGTGCCAGCAGCCTTGGGACTAGAAGGAGCACAGATACGCAGTATTTT.

The chain uses TRBV18 and TRBJ2-1, with 9 bases aligning to TRBD1. The CDR3 runs to 16 residues. V lost 3 bases, J lost 2 bases, and 5 bases stayed unmatched. CDR1 is KGHSH, CDR2 LQKENI, per germline. CDR3 in DNA: TGTGCCAGCTCACCTTTAGGACAGGGGACCTACAATGAGCAGTTCTTC. It encodes CASSPLGQGTYNEQFF.

Here the CDR3 DNA reads TGCGCCAGCAGCCAAGAACGAGCGGGAGTGGGAAATGAGCAGTTCTTC. Its translation: CASSQERAGVGNEQFF. The chain is built from TRBV4-3 and TRBJ2-1; 8 bases line up with TRBD2. CDR3 length: 16 residues. The V gene end was trimmed by 0 bases and the J gene end by 7 bases; junction bases not matched to a gene: 8. The germline CDR1 and CDR2 sequences are LGHNA and YSLEER.

This chain uses TRBV4-3 with TRBJ2-4, with 8 bases matching TRBD2. The germline V gene has CDR1 LGHNA and CDR2 YSLEER. The CDR3 is made up of 14 amino acids. V lost 4 bases and J lost 9; bases outside the gene matches: 8. The CDR3 sequence: CASSRGLAGGIQYF. The CDR3 bases are TGCGCCAGCAGCCGCGGACTAGCCGGTGGCATTCAGTACTTC.

This chain joins TRBV2 and TRBJ2-7, with 9 bases lining up with TRBD1. Germline assignment: CDR1 SNHLY and CDR2 FYNNEI. The CDR3 sequence is 16 residues long. With V trimmed by 3 bases and J by 0 bases, 6 bases remained unmatched. CDR3: CASSDIGTGLSYEQYF. Here the CDR3 DNA reads TGTGCCAGCAGTGATATTGGGACAGGGCTCTCCTACGAGCAGTACTTC.